This T cell receptor beta chain was profiled in a study of CD8 T cells in ankylosing spondylitis. The CDR3 totals 16 residues. After removal of 4 bases from V and 6 bases from J, the junction contained 14 bases not matched to a gene. This clonotype was detected many times. What it binds is not known. In TCRdb, the 5' RACE reads were re-called with MiXCR into one record per CDR3 protein. The sample yields roughly 180,000 distinct CDR3 sequences, around a tenth seen once. Overall study findings and caveats: Researchers report that disease-linked clones proved CD8+ and relatively rare in peripheral blood.

Sequences were obtained from blood, either unsorted or a sorted T cell fraction (not recorded which). The TCR comes from a female donor with ankylosing spondylitis or in good health (not recorded which). The rearrangement joins TRBV12-3 or TRBV12-4 to TRBJ1-2; 7 positions match TRBD1. CDR3 bases: TGTGCCAGCAGTTCCCCAGGGGGGGGGAAGGTGGATGGCTACACCTTC. Residues: CASSSPGGGKVDGYTF.